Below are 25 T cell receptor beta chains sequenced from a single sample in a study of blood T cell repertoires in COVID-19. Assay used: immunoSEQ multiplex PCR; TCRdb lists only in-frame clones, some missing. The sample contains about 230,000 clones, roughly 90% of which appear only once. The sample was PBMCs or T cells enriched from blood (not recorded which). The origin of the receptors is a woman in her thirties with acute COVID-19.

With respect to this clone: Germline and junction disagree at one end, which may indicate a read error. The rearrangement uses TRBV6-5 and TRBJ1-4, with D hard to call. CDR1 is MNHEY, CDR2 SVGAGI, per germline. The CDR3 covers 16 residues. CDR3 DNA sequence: TGTGCCAGCAGTTACGCTTCGCCAGCAACTAATGAAAACCTGTTTTTT. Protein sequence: CASSYASPATNENLFF.

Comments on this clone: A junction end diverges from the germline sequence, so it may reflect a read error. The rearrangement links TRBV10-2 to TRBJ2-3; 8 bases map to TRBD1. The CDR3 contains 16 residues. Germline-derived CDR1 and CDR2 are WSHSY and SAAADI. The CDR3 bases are TGCGTCAGCACCCCGAGGGGGCAGGGGGCGGAAGATACGCAGTATTTT. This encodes CVSTPRGQGAEDTQYF.

The CDR3 region has the DNA TGTGCCAGCAGCCAAGATGGGGCAGGGGCAGGGAATCAGCCCCAGCATTTT. It yields the protein CASSQDGAGAGNQPQHF. V usage is TRBV3-1 (or the pseudogene TRBV3-2) and J usage is TRBJ1-5; D possibly corresponds to TRBD1 (6 bases). CDR1 is LGHDT, CDR2 YNNKEL, per germline (reference sequence). V was cut by 0 bases and J by 4 bases, with 16 bases left in between. The CDR3 is 17 amino acids.

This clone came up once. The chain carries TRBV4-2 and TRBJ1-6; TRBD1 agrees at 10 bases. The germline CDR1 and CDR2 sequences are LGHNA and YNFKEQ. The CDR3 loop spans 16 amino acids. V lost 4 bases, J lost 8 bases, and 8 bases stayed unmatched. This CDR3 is CASSRPWDRGDSPLHF. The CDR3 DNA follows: TGTGCCAGCAGCCGACCGTGGGACAGGGGTGATTCACCCCTCCACTTT.

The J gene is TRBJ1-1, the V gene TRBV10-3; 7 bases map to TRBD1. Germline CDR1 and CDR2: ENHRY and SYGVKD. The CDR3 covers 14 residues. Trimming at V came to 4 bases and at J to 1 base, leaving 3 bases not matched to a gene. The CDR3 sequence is CAISVGTENTEAFF. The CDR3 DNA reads TGTGCCATCAGTGTGGGGACAGAGAACACTGAAGCTTTCTTT.

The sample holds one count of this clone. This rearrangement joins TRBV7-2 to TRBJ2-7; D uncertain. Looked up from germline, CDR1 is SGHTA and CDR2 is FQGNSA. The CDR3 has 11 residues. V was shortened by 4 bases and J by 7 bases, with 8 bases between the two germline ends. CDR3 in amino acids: CASSWLSEQYF. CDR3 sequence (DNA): TGTGCCAGCAGCTGGCTCTCGGAGCAGTACTTC.

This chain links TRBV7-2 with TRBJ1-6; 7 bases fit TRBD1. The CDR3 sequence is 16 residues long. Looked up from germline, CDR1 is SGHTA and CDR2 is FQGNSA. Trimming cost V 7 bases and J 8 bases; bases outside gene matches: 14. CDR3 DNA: TGTGCCAGCACGCGAGTGGGGACAGACCAGTATTCACCCCTCCACTTT. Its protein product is CASTRVGTDQYSPLHF.

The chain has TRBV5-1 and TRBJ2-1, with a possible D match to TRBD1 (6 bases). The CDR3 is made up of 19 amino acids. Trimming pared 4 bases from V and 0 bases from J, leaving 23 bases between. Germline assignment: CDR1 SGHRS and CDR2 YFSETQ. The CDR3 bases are TGCGCCAGCAGCCCGGTGGCCGGACAGTTTTTGAACTCCTACAATGAGCAGTTCTTC. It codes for CASSPVAGQFLNSYNEQFF.

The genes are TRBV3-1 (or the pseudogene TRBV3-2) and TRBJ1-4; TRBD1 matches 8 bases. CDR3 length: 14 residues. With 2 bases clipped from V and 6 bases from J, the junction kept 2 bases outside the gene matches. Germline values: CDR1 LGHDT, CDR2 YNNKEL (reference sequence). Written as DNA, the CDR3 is TGTGCCAGCAGCCAACCGGGACAGGATGAAAAACTGTTTTTT. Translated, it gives CASSQPGQDEKLFF.

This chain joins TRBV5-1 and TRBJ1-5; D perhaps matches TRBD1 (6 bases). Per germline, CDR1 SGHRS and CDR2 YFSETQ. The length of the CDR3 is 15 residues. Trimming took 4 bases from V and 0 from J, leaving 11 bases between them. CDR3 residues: CASSPTGDSNQPQHF. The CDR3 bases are TGCGCCAGCAGCCCGACAGGCGATAGCAATCAGCCCCAGCATTTT.

CDR3 in DNA: TGTGCCTGGAGCTGGCAAATTAACAACGAGCAGTACTTC. It is translated as CAWSWQINNEQYF. The genes are TRBV30 and TRBJ2-7; D is undetermined. Looked up from germline, CDR1 is GTSNPN and CDR2 is SVGIG (reference sequence). Trimming took off 3 bases at V and 5 bases at J, with 14 bases between the two ends. The CDR3 loop spans 13 amino acids. Variable domain in full (rest from reference TRBV30 and TRBJ2-7): SQTIHQWPATLVQPVGSPLSLECTVEGTSNPNLYWYRQAAGRGLQLLFYSVGIGQISSEVPQNLSASRPQDRQFILSSKKLLLSDSGFYLCAWSWQINNEQYFGPGTRLTVT.

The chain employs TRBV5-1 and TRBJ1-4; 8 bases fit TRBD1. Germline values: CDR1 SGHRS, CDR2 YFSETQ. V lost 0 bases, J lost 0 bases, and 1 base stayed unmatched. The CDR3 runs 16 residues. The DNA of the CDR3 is TGCGCCAGCAGCTTGGCAGGGGGCGCAACTAATGAAAAACTGTTTTTT. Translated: CASSLAGGATNEKLFF.

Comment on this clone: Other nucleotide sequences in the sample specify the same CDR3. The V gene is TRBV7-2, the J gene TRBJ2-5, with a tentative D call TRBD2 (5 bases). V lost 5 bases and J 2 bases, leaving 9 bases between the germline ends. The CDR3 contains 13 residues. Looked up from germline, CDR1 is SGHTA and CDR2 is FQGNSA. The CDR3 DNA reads TGTGCCAGCAGCCGTGGGAGTCAAGAGACCCAGTACTTC. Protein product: CASSRGSQETQYF.

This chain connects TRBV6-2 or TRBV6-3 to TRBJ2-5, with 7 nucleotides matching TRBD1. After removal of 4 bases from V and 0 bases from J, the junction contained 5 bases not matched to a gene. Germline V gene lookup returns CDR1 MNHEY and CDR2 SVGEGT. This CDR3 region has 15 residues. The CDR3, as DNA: TGTGCCAGCAGTTCCCGGGACAGCTACCAAGAGACCCAGTACTTC. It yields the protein CASSSRDSYQETQYF.

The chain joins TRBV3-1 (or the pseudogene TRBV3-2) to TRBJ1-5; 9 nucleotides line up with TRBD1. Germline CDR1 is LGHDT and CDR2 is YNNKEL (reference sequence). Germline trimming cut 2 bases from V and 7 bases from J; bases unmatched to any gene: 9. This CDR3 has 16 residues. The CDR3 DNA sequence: TGTGCCAGCAGCCAAATGGGACAGGGTAAAAGCCAGCCCCAGCATTTT. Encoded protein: CASSQMGQGKSQPQHF.

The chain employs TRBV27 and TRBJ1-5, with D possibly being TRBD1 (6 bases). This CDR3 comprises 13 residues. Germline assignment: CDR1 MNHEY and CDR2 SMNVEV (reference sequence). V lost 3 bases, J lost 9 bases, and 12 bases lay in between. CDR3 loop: CASSLGGQGPQHF. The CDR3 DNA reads TGTGCCAGCAGTTTGGGGGGGCAAGGGCCCCAGCATTTT.

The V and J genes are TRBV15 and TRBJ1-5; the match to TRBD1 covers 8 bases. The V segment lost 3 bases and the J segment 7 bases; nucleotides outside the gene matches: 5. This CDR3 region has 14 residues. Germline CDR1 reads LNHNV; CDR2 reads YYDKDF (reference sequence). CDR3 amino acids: CATSRDRDGQPQHF. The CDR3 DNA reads TGTGCCACCAGCAGGGACAGGGATGGGCAGCCCCAGCATTTT.

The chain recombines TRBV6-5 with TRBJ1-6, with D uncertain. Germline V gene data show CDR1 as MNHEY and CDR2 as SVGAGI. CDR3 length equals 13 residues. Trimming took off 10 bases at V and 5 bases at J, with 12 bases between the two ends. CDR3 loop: CAKKDIHNSPLHF. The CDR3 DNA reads TGTGCCAAAAAAGACATTCATAATTCACCCCTCCACTTT.

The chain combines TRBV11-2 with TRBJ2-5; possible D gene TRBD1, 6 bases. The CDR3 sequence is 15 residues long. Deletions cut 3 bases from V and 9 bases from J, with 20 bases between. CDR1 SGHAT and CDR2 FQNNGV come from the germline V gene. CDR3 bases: TGTGCCAGCAGCTTCTACAGGGACCTAGAGGGGTCCCAGTACTTC. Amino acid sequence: CASSFYRDLEGSQYF.

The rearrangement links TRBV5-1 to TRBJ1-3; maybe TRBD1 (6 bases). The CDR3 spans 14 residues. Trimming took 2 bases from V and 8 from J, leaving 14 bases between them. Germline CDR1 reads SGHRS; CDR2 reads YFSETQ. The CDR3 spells CASSFTGQTDTIYF. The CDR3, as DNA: TGCGCCAGCAGCTTCACTGGACAGACTGACACCATATATTTT.

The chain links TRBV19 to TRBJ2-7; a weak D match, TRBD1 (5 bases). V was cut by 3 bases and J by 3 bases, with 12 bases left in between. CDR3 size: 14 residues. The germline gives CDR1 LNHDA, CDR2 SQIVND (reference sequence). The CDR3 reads CASSMGQNYYEQYF. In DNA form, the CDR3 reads TGTGCCAGTAGTATGGGGCAGAACTACTACGAGCAGTACTTC.

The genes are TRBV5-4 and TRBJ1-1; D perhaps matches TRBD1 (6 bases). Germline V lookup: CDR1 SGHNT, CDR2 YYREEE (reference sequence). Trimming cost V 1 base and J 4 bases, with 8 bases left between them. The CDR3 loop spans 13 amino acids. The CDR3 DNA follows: TGTGCCAGCAGCTTGTTCAGGGGCACTGAAGCTTTCTTT. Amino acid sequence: CASSLFRGTEAFF.

The CDR3 bases are TGCGCCAGCAGCCAGGACAGTGGGAAGAATTCACCCCTCCACTTT. Its protein product is CASSQDSGKNSPLHF. The gene calls are TRBV4-3 and TRBJ1-6; a possible D gene is TRBD1 (6 bases). V was pared by 3 bases and J by 7 bases, with 13 bases between. Germline CDR1 LGHNA, CDR2 YSLEER. This CDR3 is built from 15 residues.

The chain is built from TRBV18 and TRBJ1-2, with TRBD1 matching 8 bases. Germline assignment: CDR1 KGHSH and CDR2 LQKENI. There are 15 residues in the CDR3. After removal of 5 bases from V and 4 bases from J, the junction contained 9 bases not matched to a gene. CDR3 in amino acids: CASSSSRDRSYGYTF. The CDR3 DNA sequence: TGTGCCAGCTCATCGTCCCGGGACAGGAGCTATGGCTACACCTTC.

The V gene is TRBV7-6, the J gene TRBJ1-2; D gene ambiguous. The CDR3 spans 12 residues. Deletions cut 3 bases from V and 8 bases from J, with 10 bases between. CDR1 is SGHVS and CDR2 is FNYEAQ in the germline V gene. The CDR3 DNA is TGTGCCAGCAGCTTTATAGGGAGAGGCTACACCTTC. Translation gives CASSFIGRGYTF.